The present T cell receptor (beta chain) was sequenced within a study of monozygotic twins with inflammatory bowel disease. The CDR3 extends over 13 amino acids. Study results and caveats: Some repertoire variability may stem from patients' differing immunosuppressive treatments.

With regard to this clonotype: As yet, its antigen is unknown.

TCRdb re-called the 5' RACE reads and gives one entry per CDR3 protein, without DNA. Seen in this sample are a few hundred thousand distinct CDR3 sequences; the ten most common clones hold approximately 2.8%. The sample taken for sequencing was blood. The TCR originated in a human donor with ulcerative colitis or Crohn's disease, or a healthy co-twin of an affected twin (not recorded which). The genes are TRBV12-3 or TRBV12-4 and TRBJ2-5; the TRBD1 assignment by TCRdb is unverifiable without DNA. CDR3 sequence reads: CASSLAEGETQYF.